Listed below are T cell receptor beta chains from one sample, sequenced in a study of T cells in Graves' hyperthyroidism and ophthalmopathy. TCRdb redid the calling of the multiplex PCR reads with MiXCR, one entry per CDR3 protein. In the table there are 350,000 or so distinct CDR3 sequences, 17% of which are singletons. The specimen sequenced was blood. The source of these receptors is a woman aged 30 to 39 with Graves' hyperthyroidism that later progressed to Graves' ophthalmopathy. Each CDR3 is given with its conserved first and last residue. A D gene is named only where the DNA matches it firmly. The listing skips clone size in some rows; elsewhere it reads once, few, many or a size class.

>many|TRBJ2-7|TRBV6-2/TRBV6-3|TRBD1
CASSYPIGTGGYEQYF
TGTGCCAGCAGTTACCCCATCGGGACAGGGGGCTACGAGCAGTACTTC
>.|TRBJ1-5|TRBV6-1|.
CASSEETGPISNQPQHF
TGTGCCAGCAGTGAAGAGACAGGTCCTATTAGCAATCAGCCCCAGCATTTT
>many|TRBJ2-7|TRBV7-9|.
CASSTWGHDSYEQYF
TGTGCCAGCAGCACCTGGGGACACGACTCCTACGAGCAGTACTTC
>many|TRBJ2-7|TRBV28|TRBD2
CASSLRASGSSEQYF
TGTGCCAGCAGTTTACGGGCTAGCGGGAGTTCCGAGCAGTACTTC
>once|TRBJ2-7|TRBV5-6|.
CASSLLEGRNEQYF
TGTGCCAGCAGCTTGTTGGAGGGTAGGAACGAGCAGTACTTC
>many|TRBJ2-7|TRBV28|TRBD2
CASKGASGRHEQYF
TGTGCCAGCAAGGGGGCTAGCGGGAGGCACGAGCAGTACTTC
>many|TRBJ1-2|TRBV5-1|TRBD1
CASSPGTALYGYTF
TGCGCCAGCAGCCCAGGGACAGCCCTCTATGGCTACACCTTC
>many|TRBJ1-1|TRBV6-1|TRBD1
CASRSGGWDTEAFF
TGTGCCAGCAGGTCAGGGGGCTGGGACACTGAAGCTTTCTTT
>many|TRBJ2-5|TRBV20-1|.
CSARDSGTETQYF
TGCAGTGCTAGAGATTCCGGGACGGAGACCCAGTACTTC
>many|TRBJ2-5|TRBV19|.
CASKGWEQETQYF
TGTGCCAGTAAGGGCTGGGAACAAGAGACCCAGTACTTC
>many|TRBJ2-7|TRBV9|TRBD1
CASSPRTGLEQYF
TGTGCCAGCAGCCCCCGGACAGGGTTGGAGCAGTACTTC
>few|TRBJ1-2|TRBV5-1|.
CASSYPGTDDYGYTF
TGCGCCAGCAGCTACCCCGGGACCGATGACTATGGCTACACCTTC
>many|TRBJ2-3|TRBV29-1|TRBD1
CSVATGRIDTQYF
TGCAGCGTTGCGACAGGGCGGATAGATACGCAGTATTTT
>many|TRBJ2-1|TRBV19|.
CASSSRLRDEQFF
TGTGCCAGTAGTAGTAGGCTGCGGGATGAGCAGTTCTTC
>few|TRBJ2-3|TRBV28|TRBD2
CASSTGLAGVTRPISTDTQYF
TGTGCCAGCAGTACGGGACTAGCGGGGGTCACCAGACCTATTAGCACAGATACGCAGTATTTT
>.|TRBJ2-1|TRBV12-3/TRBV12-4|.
CASSYSTRGPGEYNEQFF
TGTGCCAGCAGTTACTCGACTAGGGGGCCAGGAGAATACAATGAGCAGTTCTTC
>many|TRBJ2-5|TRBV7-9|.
CASSDGGVSETQYF
TGTGCCAGCAGCGACGGAGGGGTCAGCGAGACCCAGTACTTC
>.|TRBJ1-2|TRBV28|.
CASSFSTGALGYGYTF
TGTGCCAGCAGTTTTTCAACTGGGGCCTTAGGCTATGGCTACACCTTC
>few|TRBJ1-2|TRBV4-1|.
CASSQVRGPYGYTF
TGCGCCAGCAGCCAAGTGCGGGGGCCGTATGGCTACACCTTC
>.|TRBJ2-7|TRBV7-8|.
CASSSTYLFSGKQYF
TGTGCCAGCAGCTCCACATACCTCTTCAGCGGCAAGCAGTACTTC
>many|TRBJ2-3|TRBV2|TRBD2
CASTPGLAGATDTQYF
TGTGCCAGCACCCCGGGACTAGCGGGGGCCACAGATACGCAGTATTTT
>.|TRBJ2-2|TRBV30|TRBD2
CAGGGRYTGELFF
TGTGCCGGGGGCGGGAGGTACACCGGGGAGCTGTTTTTT
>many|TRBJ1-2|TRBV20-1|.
CSARLYGGSGGYTF
TGCAGTGCTAGACTGTACGGGGGGTCGGGAGGCTACACCTTC
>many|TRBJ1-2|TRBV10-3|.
CAISGGYGYTF
TGTGCCATCAGTGGCGGCTATGGCTACACCTTC
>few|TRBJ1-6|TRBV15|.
CATSSPAGGSPLHF
TGTGCCACCAGCAGTCCTGCTGGAGGGTCACCCCTCCACTTT
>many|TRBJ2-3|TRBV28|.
CASSLWTPGAVDTQYF
TGTGCCAGCAGCCTCTGGACGCCCGGTGCTGTAGATACGCAGTATTTT
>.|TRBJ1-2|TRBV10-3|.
CAITSGGGWHYGYTF
TGTGCCATCACCTCCGGGGGAGGGTGGCACTATGGCTACACCTTC
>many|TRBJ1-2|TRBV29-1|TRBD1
CSVEDDGQGDYGYTF
TGCAGCGTTGAGGATGACGGACAGGGCGACTATGGCTACACCTTC
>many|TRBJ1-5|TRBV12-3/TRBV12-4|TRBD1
CASSRQGFGQPQHF
TGTGCCAGCAGTAGACAGGGGTTCGGTCAGCCCCAGCATTTT
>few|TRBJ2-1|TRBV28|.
CASSFEVGLAEQFF
TGTGCCAGCAGTTTCGAGGTAGGCCTAGCTGAGCAGTTCTTC
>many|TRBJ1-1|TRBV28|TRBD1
CASSFYRDRGYNEAFF
TGTGCCAGCAGTTTCTACCGGGACAGGGGGTATAATGAAGCTTTCTTT
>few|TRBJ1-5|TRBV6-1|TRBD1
CASSHGTESNQPQHF
TGTGCCAGCAGTCACGGGACAGAGAGCAATCAGCCCCAGCATTTT
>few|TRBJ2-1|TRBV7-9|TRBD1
CASSARQGTSYNEQFF
TGTGCCAGCAGCGCAAGACAGGGAACCTCCTACAATGAGCAGTTCTTC
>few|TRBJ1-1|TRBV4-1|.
CASSQVPGSTEAFF
TGCGCCAGCAGCCAAGTCCCGGGGAGCACTGAAGCTTTCTTT
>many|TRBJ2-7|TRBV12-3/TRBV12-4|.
CASRHYPGGEQYF
TGTGCCAGCAGACATTATCCTGGGGGGGAGCAGTACTTC
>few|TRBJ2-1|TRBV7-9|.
CASSLYSHNEQFF
TGTGCCAGCAGCTTATATTCCCACAATGAGCAGTTCTTC
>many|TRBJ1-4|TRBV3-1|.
CASSQQGLTNEKLFF
TGTGCCAGCAGCCAACAAGGGTTAACTAATGAAAAACTGTTTTTT
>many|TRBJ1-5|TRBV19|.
CASNHLTGYSNQPQHF
TGTGCCAGTAATCACCTCACGGGGTATAGCAATCAGCCCCAGCATTTT
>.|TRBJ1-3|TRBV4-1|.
CASSQEGTRTKGGNTIYF
TGCGCCAGCAGCCAAGAAGGAACCAGGACAAAAGGAGGAAACACCATATATTTT
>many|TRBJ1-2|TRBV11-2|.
CASRTLKGGRGYTF
TGTGCCAGCAGAACTTTGAAGGGGGGACGTGGCTACACCTTC
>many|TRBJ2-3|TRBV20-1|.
CSAPSYRGGDTQYF
TGCAGTGCTCCCAGTTACAGGGGAGGAGATACGCAGTATTTT
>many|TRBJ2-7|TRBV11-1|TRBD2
CASSSGLAVGMQYF
TGTGCCAGCAGCTCGGGACTAGCGGTAGGAATGCAGTACTTC
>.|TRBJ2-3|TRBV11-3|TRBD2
CASSRSGRSTDTQYF
TGTGCCAGCAGCCGTAGCGGGAGGAGTACAGATACGCAGTATTTT
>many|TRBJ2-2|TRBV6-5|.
CASSYPTGEHTGELFF
TGTGCCAGCAGTTACCCTACGGGGGAGCACACCGGGGAGCTGTTTTTT
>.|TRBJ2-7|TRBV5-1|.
CASSLLTEPSYEQYF
TGCGCCAGCAGCTTGTTGACAGAGCCATCCTACGAGCAGTACTTC
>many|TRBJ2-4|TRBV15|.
CATSRETVGIAKNIQYF
TGTGCCACCAGCAGGGAGACAGTGGGAATAGCCAAAAACATTCAGTACTTC
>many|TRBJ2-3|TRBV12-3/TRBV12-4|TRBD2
CASSLGLAGAFATDTQYF
TGTGCCAGCAGTTTAGGGCTAGCGGGGGCATTCGCGACAGATACGCAGTATTTT
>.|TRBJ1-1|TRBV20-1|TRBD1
CSAGAGGWGTEAFF
TGCAGTGCTGGGGCAGGGGGGTGGGGAACTGAAGCTTTCTTT
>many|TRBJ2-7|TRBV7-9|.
CASTPGRGAYEQYF
TGTGCCAGCACCCCCGGGCGGGGCGCCTACGAGCAGTACTTC
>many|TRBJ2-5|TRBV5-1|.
CASSMGYGSAMETQYF
TGCGCCAGCAGCATGGGCTACGGGTCCGCCATGGAGACCCAGTACTTC